Below, 13 T cell receptor beta chains from the same sample are listed, as sequenced in a study of blood T cells in healthy people across ages. Primers used in a second PCR of about 7 to 12 cycles were a sample-barcoded 5' primer and a J-beta primer mix. TCRdb reprocessed the 5' RACE reads via MiXCR and lists one record per CDR3 protein. The sample yields 1.5 million to 2 million distinct CDR3 sequences, roughly 52% seen once. The source material was blood. The receptors stem from a woman aged 40 to 50 in good health.

The V gene is TRBV6-1, the J gene TRBJ1-4; D ambiguous. Germline values: CDR1 MNHNS, CDR2 SASEGT. Deletions cut 4 bases from V and 3 bases from J, with 6 bases between. This CDR3 comprises 13 residues. CDR3 sequence: CASSGVSNEKLFF. CDR3 DNA sequence: TGTGCCAGCAGTGGAGTATCTAATGAAAAACTGTTTTTT.

The chain couples TRBV9 to TRBJ2-5; TRBD1 aligns across 8 bases. The germline CDR1 and CDR2 sequences are SGDLS and YYNGEE. This CDR3 is built from 14 residues. The junction had 4 bases not matched to a gene; V was cut back by 0 bases and J by 6 bases. As DNA, the CDR3 is TGTGCCAGCAGCGTAGGTGACAGGGGTAAGACCCAGTACTTC. Its protein is CASSVGDRGKTQYF.

This clonotype showed up just a few times. The chain carries TRBV4-3 and TRBJ2-5; 11 nucleotides match TRBD1. J gave up 3 bases and V 3 bases, and 6 bases lay outside the gene matches. The CDR3 is 16 residues long. The germline V gene has CDR1 LGHNA and CDR2 YSLEER. The CDR3 nucleotides read TGCGCCAGCAGCCATTTGCCGGGACAGGGGGAAGAGACCCAGTACTTC. This translates into CASSHLPGQGEETQYF.

CDR3 region: CSAPDGGNQPQHF. Here the CDR3 DNA reads TGCAGTGCTCCGGACGGAGGCAATCAGCCCCAGCATTTT. The chain uses TRBV20-1 and TRBJ1-5; the D is unclear. Germline V gene sequence: CDR1 DFQATT, CDR2 SNEGSKA (reference sequence). V lost 5 bases to trimming and J lost 2 bases, with 10 bases between them. The CDR3 sequence is 13 residues long.

V gene TRBV29-1 combines with J gene TRBJ2-2; TRBD1 agrees at 10 bases. Germline CDR1 is SQVTM and CDR2 is ANQGSEA. This CDR3 is built from 17 residues. Germline trimming cut 2 bases from V and 4 bases from J; bases unmatched to any gene: 10. The CDR3 sequence is CSVERAGQGLGTGELFF. Here the CDR3 DNA reads TGCAGCGTTGAACGTGCGGGACAGGGGCTCGGCACCGGGGAGCTGTTTTTT.

In its sample, this clonotype was seen a few times. V is TRBV6-5 and J is TRBJ1-2; D is ambiguous. This CDR3 comprises 13 residues. Trimming shortened V by 7 bases and J by 8 bases, and 17 bases separated the two germline ends. Germline CDR1 is MNHEY and CDR2 is SVGAGI. This chain's CDR3 is CASTPTEGVGYTF. In DNA, the CDR3 is TGTGCCAGCACCCCTACAGAAGGCGTAGGCTACACCTTC.

V and J are TRBV28 and TRBJ2-5; weak D call: TRBD1 (6 bases). CDR1 and CDR2 (germline): MDHEN, SYDVKM. CDR3 length: 13 amino acids. Trimming stripped 7 bases from V and 5 bases from J, with 14 bases between. The CDR3 region has the DNA TGTGCCAGCACCCTAGGACAGTGGGAGACCCAGTACTTC. Amino acids: CASTLGQWETQYF.

This clonotype appeared a few times. J is TRBJ1-6 and V is TRBV4-3; unclear D gene. From germline, CDR1 is LGHNA and CDR2 YSLEER. The CDR3 length is 12 residues. The V end lost 6 bases, the J end lost 7 bases, and 7 bases lay between the germline ends. CDR3 bases: TGCGCCAGCAGGACTGAGAATTCACCCCTCCACTTT. Amino acid sequence: CASRTENSPLHF.

This clonotype appeared a few times. This chain joins TRBV4-3 and TRBJ1-2, with 7 bases aligning to TRBD1. Trimming took 4 bases from V and 5 from J; bases not matched to a gene: 22. Per the germline V gene, CDR1 is LGHNA and CDR2 is YSLEER. The CDR3 length is 19 residues. This chain's CDR3 is CASSLQPRGPGQSSYGYTF. CDR3 bases: TGCGCCAGCAGCCTACAACCGAGGGGTCCGGGACAGTCTTCTTATGGCTACACCTTC.

The gene calls are TRBV7-2 and TRBJ1-2; 11 nucleotides align to TRBD1. This CDR3 has 17 amino acids. V was clipped by 5 bases and J by 5 bases; unmatched bases: 13. The germline V gene has CDR1 SGHTA and CDR2 FQGNSA. CDR3: CASSINTGTGGGYGYTF. DNA of the CDR3: TGTGCCAGCAGCATAAATACCGGGACAGGGGGTGGTTATGGCTACACCTTC.

The chain carries TRBV7-2 and TRBJ1-2, with D hard to call. V dropped 0 bases and J dropped 7 bases, with 15 bases sitting between them. Per germline, CDR1 SGHTA and CDR2 FQGNSA. CDR3 size: 15 residues. The CDR3 region is CASSLAVAGRSGYTF. The CDR3 nucleotides read TGTGCCAGCAGCTTAGCGGTAGCCGGGAGAAGTGGCTACACCTTC.

This chain uses TRBV24-1 with TRBJ2-1; the D gene is possibly TRBD1 (6 bases). The CDR3 contains 16 residues. Between the trimmed V and J ends, which lost 2 bases and 0 bases, there was a span of 10 bases. The germline gives CDR1 KGHDR, CDR2 SFDVKD. In DNA, the CDR3 is TGTGCCACCAGTGATTCCAGGGACACCTCCTACAATGAGCAGTTCTTC. Amino acids: CATSDSRDTSYNEQFF.

This chain uses TRBV11-1 with TRBJ2-5; D might be TRBD2 (6 bases). The CDR3 is made up of 17 amino acids. The V gene's germline CDR1 is SGHAT and CDR2 FQDESV (reference sequence). V lost 1 base and J lost 2, with 17 bases in between. Written as DNA, the CDR3 is TGTGCCAGCAGCTTAGGTCGCCGGCTAGCGCCTCAAGAGACCCAGTACTTC. It codes for CASSLGRRLAPQETQYF.